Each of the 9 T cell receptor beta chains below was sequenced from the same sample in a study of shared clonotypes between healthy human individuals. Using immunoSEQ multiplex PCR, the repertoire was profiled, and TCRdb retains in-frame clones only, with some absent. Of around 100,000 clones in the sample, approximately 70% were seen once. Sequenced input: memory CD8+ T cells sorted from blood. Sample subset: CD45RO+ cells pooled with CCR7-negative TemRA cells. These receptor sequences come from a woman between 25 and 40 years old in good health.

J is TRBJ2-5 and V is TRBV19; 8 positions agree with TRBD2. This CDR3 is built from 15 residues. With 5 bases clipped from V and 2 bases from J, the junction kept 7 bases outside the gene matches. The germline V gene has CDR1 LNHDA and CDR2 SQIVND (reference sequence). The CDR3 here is CASSGVAGPQETQYF. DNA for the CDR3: TGTGCCAGTAGTGGTGTAGCGGGACCTCAAGAGACCCAGTACTTC. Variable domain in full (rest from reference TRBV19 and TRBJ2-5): DGGITQSPKYLFRKEGQNVTLSCEQNLNHDAMYWYRQDPGQGLRLIYYSQIVNDFQKGDIAEGYSVSREKKESFPLTVTSAQKNPTAFYLCASSGVAGPQETQYFGPGTRLLVL.

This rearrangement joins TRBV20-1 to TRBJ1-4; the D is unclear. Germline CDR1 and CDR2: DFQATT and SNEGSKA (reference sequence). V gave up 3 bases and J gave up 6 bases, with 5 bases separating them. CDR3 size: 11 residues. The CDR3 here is CSASVDEKLFF. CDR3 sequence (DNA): TGCAGTGCTAGTGTCGATGAAAAACTGTTTTTT.

The CDR3 sequence is CASSEQGRPVTDTQYF. The DNA of the CDR3 is TGTGCCAGCAGTGAACAGGGTAGACCAGTCACAGATACGCAGTATTTT. The V gene is TRBV25-1, the J gene TRBJ2-3; TRBD1 might be the D (5 bases). The CDR3 extends over 16 amino acids. Germline V lookup: CDR1 MGHDK, CDR2 SYGVNS. V lost 2 bases and J 2 bases, leaving 14 bases between the germline ends.

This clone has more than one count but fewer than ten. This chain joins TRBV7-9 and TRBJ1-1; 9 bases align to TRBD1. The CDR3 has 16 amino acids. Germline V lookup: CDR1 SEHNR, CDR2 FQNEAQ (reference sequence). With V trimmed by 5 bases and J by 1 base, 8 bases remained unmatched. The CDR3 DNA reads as TGTGCCAGCAGCCCCAGGACAGGGGCAGGGAACACTGAAGCTTTCTTT. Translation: CASSPRTGAGNTEAFF.

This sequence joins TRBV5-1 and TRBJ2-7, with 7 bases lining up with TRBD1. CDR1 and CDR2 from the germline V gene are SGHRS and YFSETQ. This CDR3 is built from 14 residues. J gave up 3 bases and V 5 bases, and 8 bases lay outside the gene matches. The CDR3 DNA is TGCGCCAGCAGAACCGACAGGGCTAACTACGAGCAGTACTTC. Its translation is CASRTDRANYEQYF.

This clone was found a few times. CDR3 sequence (DNA): TGTGCCAGCAGGCAACTAGCGGGAGGGACAGATACGCAGTATTTT. Translating it yields CASRQLAGGTDTQYF. This chain uses TRBV7-6 with TRBJ2-3; 13 bases line up with TRBD2. Germline V lookup: CDR1 SGHVS, CDR2 FNYEAQ. J gave up 3 bases and V 6 bases, and 3 bases lay outside the gene matches. This CDR3 region has 15 residues. The whole variable domain, remainder taken from reference TRBV7-6 and TRBJ2-3, is GAGVSQSPRYKVTKRGQDVALRCDPISGHVSLYWYRQALGQGPEFLTYFNYEAQQDKSGLPNDRFSAERPEGSISTLTIQRTEQRDSAMYRCASRQLAGGTDTQYFGPGTRLTVL.

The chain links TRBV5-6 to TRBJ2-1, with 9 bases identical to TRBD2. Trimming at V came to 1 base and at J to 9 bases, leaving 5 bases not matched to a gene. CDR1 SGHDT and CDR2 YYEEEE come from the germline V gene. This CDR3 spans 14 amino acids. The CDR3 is CASSLILAGTEQFF. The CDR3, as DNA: TGTGCCAGCAGCTTGATCCTAGCGGGAACTGAGCAGTTCTTC.

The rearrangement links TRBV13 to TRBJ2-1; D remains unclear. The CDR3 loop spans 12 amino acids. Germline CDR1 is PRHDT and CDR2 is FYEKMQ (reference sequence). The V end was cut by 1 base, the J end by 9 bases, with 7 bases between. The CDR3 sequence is CASSLVTVEQFF. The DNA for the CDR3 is TGTGCCAGCAGCTTAGTAACGGTTGAGCAGTTCTTC.

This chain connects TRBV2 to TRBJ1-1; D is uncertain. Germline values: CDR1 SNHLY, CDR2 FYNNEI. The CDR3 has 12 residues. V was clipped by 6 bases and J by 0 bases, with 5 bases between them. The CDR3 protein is CASRLLNTEAFF. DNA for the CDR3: TGTGCCAGCAGGTTATTGAACACTGAAGCTTTCTTT. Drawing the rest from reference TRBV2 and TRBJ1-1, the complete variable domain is EPEVTQTPSHQVTQMGQEVILRCVPISNHLYFYWYRQILGQKVEFLVSFYNNEISEKSEIFDDQFSVERPDGSNFTLKIRSTKLEDSAMYFCASRLLNTEAFFGQGTRLTVV.